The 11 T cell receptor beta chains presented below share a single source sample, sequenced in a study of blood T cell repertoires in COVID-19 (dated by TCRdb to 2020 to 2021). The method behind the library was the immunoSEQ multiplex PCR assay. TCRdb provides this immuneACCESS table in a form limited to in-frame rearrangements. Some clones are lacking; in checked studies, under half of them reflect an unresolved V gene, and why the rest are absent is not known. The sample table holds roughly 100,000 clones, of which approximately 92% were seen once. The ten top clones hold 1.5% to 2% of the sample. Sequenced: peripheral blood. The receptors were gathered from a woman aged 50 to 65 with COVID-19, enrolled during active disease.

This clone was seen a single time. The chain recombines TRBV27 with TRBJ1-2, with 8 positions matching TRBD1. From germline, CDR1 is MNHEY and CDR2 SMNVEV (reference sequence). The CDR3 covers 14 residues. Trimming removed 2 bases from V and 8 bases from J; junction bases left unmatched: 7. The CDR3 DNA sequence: TGTGCCAGCAGTTTAGGGACAGGTTCTTGGGGCTACACCTTC. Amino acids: CASSLGTGSWGYTF.

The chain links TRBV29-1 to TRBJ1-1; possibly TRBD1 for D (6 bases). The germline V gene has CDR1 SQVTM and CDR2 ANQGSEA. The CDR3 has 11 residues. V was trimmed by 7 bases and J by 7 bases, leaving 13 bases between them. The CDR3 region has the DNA TGCAGCGGTTCCGGGGGGCATGAAGCTTTCTTT. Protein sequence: CSGSGGHEAFF.

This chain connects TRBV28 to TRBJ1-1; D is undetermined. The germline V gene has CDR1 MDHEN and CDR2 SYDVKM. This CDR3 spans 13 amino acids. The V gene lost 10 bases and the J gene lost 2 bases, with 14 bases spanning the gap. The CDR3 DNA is TGTGCCACCGATAGAGGCGTAAACACTGAAGCTTTCTTT. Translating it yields CATDRGVNTEAFF.

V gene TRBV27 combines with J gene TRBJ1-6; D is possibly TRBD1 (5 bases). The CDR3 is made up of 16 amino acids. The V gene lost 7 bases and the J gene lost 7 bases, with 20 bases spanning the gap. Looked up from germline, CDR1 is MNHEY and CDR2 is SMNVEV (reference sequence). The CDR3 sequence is CASNLGPGTGNSPLHF. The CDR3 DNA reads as TGTGCCAGCAACTTGGGACCAGGGACTGGCAATTCACCCCTCCACTTT.

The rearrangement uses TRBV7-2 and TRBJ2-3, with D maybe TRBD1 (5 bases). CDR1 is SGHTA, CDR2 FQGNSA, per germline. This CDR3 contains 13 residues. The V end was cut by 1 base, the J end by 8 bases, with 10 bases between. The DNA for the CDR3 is TGTGCCAGCAGCTTAGGGCCGCAGGGTACGCAGTATTTT. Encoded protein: CASSLGPQGTQYF.

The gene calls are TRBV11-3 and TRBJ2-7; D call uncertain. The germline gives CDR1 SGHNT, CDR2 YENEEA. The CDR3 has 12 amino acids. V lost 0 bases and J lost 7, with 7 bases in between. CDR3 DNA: TGTGCCAGCAGCTTAGATATCCAGGAGCAGTACTTC. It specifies CASSLDIQEQYF.

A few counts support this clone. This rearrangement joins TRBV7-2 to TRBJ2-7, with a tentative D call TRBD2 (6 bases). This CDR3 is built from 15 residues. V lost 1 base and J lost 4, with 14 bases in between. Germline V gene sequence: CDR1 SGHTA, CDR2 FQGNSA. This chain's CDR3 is CASSLVAGPSYEQYF. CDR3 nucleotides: TGTGCCAGCAGCTTAGTGGCGGGGCCATCGTACGAGCAGTACTTC.

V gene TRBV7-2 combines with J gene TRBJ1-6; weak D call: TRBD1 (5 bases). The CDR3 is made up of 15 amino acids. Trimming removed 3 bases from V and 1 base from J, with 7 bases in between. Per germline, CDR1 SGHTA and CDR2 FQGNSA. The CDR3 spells CASSFKGSYNSPLHF. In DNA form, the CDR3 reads TGTGCCAGCAGCTTTAAGGGGTCCTATAATTCACCCCTCCACTTT.

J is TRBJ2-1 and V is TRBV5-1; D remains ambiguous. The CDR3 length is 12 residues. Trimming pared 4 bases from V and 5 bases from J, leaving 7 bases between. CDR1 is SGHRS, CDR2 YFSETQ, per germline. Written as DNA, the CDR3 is TGCGCCAGCAGCGTAAATGACAATGAGCAGTTCTTC. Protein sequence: CASSVNDNEQFF.

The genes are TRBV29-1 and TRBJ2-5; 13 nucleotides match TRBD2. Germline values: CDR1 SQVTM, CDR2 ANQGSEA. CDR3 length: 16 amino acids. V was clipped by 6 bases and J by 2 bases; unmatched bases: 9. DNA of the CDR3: TGCAGCGTCATACTAGCGGGGGGGCTTGTACAAGAGACCCAGTACTTC. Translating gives CSVILAGGLVQETQYF.

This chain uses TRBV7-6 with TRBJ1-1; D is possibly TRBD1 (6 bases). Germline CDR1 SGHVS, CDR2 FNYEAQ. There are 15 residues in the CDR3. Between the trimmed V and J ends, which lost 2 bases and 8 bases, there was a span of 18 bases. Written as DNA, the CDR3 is TGTGCCAGCAGCTTACTTGCCGGGACAACTATAGAAGCTTTCTTT. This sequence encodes CASSLLAGTTIEAFF.